This T cell receptor (beta chain) was found in a study of beta chain features in type 1 diabetes. General study results and limits: In type 1 diabetes patients, VDJ junctions had fewer insertions; deletions at these junctions were more frequent.

Losses at the gene ends were 2 bases for V and 3 bases for J; bases not matched to a gene: 2. This CDR3 is built from 15 residues. Per the germline V gene, CDR1 is LGHNA and CDR2 is YSLEER. Since all of the isolated RNA was reverse transcribed, expressed TCRB transcripts were what got sequenced. TCRdb keeps only in-frame clones here, not all; method: immunoSEQ multiplex PCR. The sample gives over 120,000 clones, about 8.7% of which show up once; about 0.61% is in the top ten. About this clone itself: Its antigen is not identified.

The chain has TRBV4-3 and TRBJ2-1, with 9 bases that match TRBD1. This TCR came from a young man in good health. The sequencing sample was made of central memory CD4+ T cells from blood. CDR3 in DNA: TGCGCCAGCAGCCAATGGGACAGGGACTACAATGAGCAGTTCTTC. This translates into CASSQWDRDYNEQFF.